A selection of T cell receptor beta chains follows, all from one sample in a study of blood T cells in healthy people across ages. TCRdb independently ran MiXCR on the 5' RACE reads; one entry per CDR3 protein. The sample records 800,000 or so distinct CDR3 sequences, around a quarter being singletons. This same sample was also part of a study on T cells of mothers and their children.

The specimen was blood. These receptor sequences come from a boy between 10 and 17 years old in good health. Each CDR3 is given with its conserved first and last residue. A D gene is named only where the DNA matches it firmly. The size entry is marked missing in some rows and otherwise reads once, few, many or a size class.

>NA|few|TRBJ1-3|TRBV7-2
CASSLGPIFSGNTIYF
TGTGCCAGCAGCTTGGGTCCGATCTTCTCTGGAAACACCATATATTTT
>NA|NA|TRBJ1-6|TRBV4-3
CASSQEGGNSPLHF
TGCGCCAGCAGCCAGGAGGGCGGAAATTCACCCCTCCACTTT
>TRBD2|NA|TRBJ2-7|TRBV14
CASSQAKTSGFSYEQYF
TGTGCCAGCAGCCAAGCTAAGACTAGCGGGTTCTCCTACGAGCAGTACTTC
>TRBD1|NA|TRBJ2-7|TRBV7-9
CASSFGQGHYEQYF
TGTGCCAGCAGCTTTGGACAGGGCCACTACGAGCAGTACTTC
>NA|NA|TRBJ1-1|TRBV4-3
CASSQFLGAMNTEAFF
TGCGCCAGCAGCCAGTTTCTGGGAGCCATGAACACTGAAGCTTTCTTT
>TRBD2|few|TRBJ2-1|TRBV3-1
CASSHPFPRLAGVRLGEQFF
TGTGCCAGCAGCCATCCTTTCCCCCGACTAGCGGGAGTACGTTTAGGTGAGCAGTTCTTC
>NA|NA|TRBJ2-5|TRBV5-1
CASSLVSNQETQYF
TGCGCCAGCAGCCTGGTGTCGAATCAAGAGACCCAGTACTTC
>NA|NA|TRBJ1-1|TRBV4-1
CASSQGSVPLDTEAFF
TGCGCCAGCAGCCAAGGGTCCGTACCCTTGGACACTGAAGCTTTCTTT
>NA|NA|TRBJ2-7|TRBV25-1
CASSEGFGRGRSYEQYF
TGTGCCAGCAGTGAGGGGTTCGGACGGGGACGCTCCTACGAGCAGTACTTC
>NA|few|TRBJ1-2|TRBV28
CASSFRVVYSYTF
TGTGCCAGCAGTTTCAGAGTCGTCTATAGCTACACCTTC
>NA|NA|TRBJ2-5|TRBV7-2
CASRGSSKETQYF
TGTGCCAGCCGGGGCAGTAGCAAAGAGACCCAGTACTTC
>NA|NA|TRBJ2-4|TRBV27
CASSLSLERFIIQYF
TGTGCCAGCAGTTTAAGCTTAGAAAGGTTCATCATTCAGTACTTC
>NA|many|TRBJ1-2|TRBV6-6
CASSGGYGYTF
TGTGCCAGCAGTGGGGGCTATGGCTACACCTTC
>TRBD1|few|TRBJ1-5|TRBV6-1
CASSERDREGNQPQHF
TGTGCCAGCAGTGAAAGGGACAGGGAGGGCAATCAGCCCCAGCATTTT
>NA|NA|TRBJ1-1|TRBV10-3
CAIRQANTEAFF
TGTGCCATCAGGCAGGCGAACACTGAAGCTTTCTTT
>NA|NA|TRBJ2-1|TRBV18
CASSPPEGVGANEQFF
TGTGCCAGCTCACCACCGGAAGGAGTCGGGGCTAATGAGCAGTTCTTC
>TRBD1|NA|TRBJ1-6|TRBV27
CASSSWDSNSPLHF
TGTGCCAGCAGTTCTTGGGACAGCAATTCACCCCTCCACTTT